The 18 T cell receptor beta chains below come from one sample, sequenced in a study of identical twins. MiXCR, run by TCRdb on the 5' RACE reads, gives a single entry per CDR3 protein. The top ten hold 2.9% of the sample, which has fewer than 500,000 distinct CDR3 sequences, 20% to 25% seen once. The sample was also linked to a second study, of T cells expressing NK-cell markers.

The sample consisted of CD4+ T cells sorted from blood. These receptors all stem from a woman between 18 and 29 years old in good health.

This rearrangement joins TRBV9 to TRBJ2-2; 8 nucleotides align to TRBD2. There are 17 residues in the CDR3. V lost 3 bases, J lost 0 bases, and 7 bases stayed unmatched. CDR1 SGDLS and CDR2 YYNGEE come from the germline V gene. CDR3 nucleotide sequence: TGTGCCAGCAGCGCCCCGTCCGGGGGGGCGAACACCGGGGAGCTGTTTTTT. This sequence encodes CASSAPSGGANTGELFF.

The sample holds a few counts of this clonotype. The chain recombines TRBV2 with TRBJ1-6; 9 bases are shared with TRBD1. The ends lost 6 bases at V and 6 bases at J; junction bases unmatched: 6. This CDR3 spans 15 amino acids. The germline V gene encodes CDR1 SNHLY and CDR2 FYNNEI. CDR3 DNA sequence: TGTGCCAGCAGGGGACAGGGTGGCGTTAATTCACCCCTCCACTTT. It specifies CASRGQGGVNSPLHF. The whole variable domain, filled in from reference TRBV2 and TRBJ1-6, reads EPEVTQTPSHQVTQMGQEVILRCVPISNHLYFYWYRQILGQKVEFLVSFYNNEISEKSEIFDDQFSVERPDGSNFTLKIRSTKLEDSAMYFCASRGQGGVNSPLHFGNGTRLTVT.

V is TRBV29-1 and J is TRBJ1-2; 7 bases match TRBD1. Germline V gives CDR1 SQVTM, CDR2 ANQGSEA. J gave up 6 bases and V 4 bases, and 5 bases lay outside the gene matches. The CDR3 covers 12 residues. The CDR3 is CSVGGGQNGYTF. The CDR3 nucleotides are TGCAGCGTTGGTGGGGGACAGAATGGCTACACCTTC.

V and J are TRBV5-1 and TRBJ2-1, with D possibly being TRBD1 (6 bases). The CDR3 runs 13 residues. CDR1 is SGHRS and CDR2 is YFSETQ in the germline V gene. Trimming stripped 5 bases from V and 8 bases from J, with 14 bases between. DNA for the CDR3: TGCGCCAGCAGTGGGGGCCCGAGGGATGAGCAGTTCTTC. Translated: CASSGGPRDEQFF. Together with reference TRBV5-1 and TRBJ2-1, the CDR3 gives the full variable domain: KAGVTQTPRYLIKTRGQQVTLSCSPISGHRSVSWYQQTPGQGLQFLFEYFSETQRNKGNFPGRFSGRQFSNSRSEMNVSTLELGDSALYLCASSGGPRDEQFFGPGTRLTVL.

This rearrangement joins TRBV7-2 to TRBJ2-7; D possibly corresponds to TRBD1 (5 bases). Per the germline V gene, CDR1 is SGHTA and CDR2 is FQGNSA. V was cut by 5 bases and J by 2 bases, with 16 bases left in between. CDR3 size: 15 residues. This CDR3 is CASSPDRTTPYEQYF. The CDR3 coding sequence is TGTGCCAGCAGCCCAGACCGGACAACGCCCTACGAGCAGTACTTC.

This clonotype has a handful of counts. The CDR3 sequence is CATSAQSGETQYF. CDR3 nucleotide sequence: TGTGCCACCAGCGCTCAGTCGGGAGAGACCCAGTACTTC. V usage is TRBV15 and J usage is TRBJ2-5; D gene ambiguous. This CDR3 is 13 amino acids long. V gave up 5 bases and J gave up 4 bases, with 11 bases separating them. The germline gives CDR1 LNHNV, CDR2 YYDKDF (reference sequence).

This clonotype has more than one count but fewer than ten. This sequence joins TRBV20-1 and TRBJ2-5; TRBD1 is a possible D gene (6 bases). The CDR3 has 13 amino acids. V lost 4 bases and J 2 bases, leaving 11 bases between the germline ends. The germline CDR1 and CDR2 sequences are DFQATT and SNEGSKA (reference sequence). This chain's CDR3 is CSAIGQRQETQYF. For the CDR3, the DNA is TGCAGTGCTATAGGACAGCGTCAAGAGACCCAGTACTTC.

This clonotype occurred many times. The rearrangement links TRBV12-3 or TRBV12-4 to TRBJ1-1; 8 bases align to TRBD1. CDR3 length: 14 residues. V was clipped by 3 bases and J by 4 bases; unmatched bases: 4. The CDR3 DNA reads as TGTGCCAGCAGTTTCCTACAGGGGGGCACTGAAGCTTTCTTT. This sequence encodes CASSFLQGGTEAFF.

This chain uses TRBV10-2 with TRBJ2-7; the D is unclear. Germline assignment: CDR1 WSHSY and CDR2 SAAADI. Trimming removed 3 bases at V and 3 bases at J, with 9 bases between. This CDR3 comprises 13 residues. DNA of the CDR3: TGCGCCAGCAGTGACGGCACATTCTACGAGCAGTACTTC. Protein product: CASSDGTFYEQYF.

The gene calls are TRBV7-2 and TRBJ2-7; either TRBD1 or TRBD2 may supply D (5 bases each). Looked up from germline, CDR1 is SGHTA and CDR2 is FQGNSA. The CDR3 extends over 14 amino acids. Trimming removed 5 bases at V and 3 bases at J, with 14 bases between. The CDR3 is CASSTVTGGYEQYF. The CDR3 DNA sequence: TGTGCCAGCAGCACCGTAACAGGAGGCTACGAGCAGTACTTC.

This chain links TRBV10-3 with TRBJ2-5, with 9 bases fitting TRBD2. The CDR3 has 16 amino acids. The germline V gene has CDR1 ENHRY and CDR2 SYGVKD. After removal of 0 bases from V and 6 bases from J, the junction contained 8 bases not matched to a gene. The CDR3 bases are TGTGCCATCAGTGAGTCTGGTAGCGGGAGAGGGAAGACCCAGTACTTC. Protein sequence: CAISESGSGRGKTQYF.

The table lists this clonotype with a few counts. The V call is TRBV20-1, the J call TRBJ2-3; D not resolved. The CDR3 length is 13 residues. Germline values: CDR1 DFQATT, CDR2 SNEGSKA (reference sequence). V was pared by 5 bases and J by 2 bases, with 11 bases between. CDR3 nucleotide sequence: TGCAGTGCTGATCCTCTCTCCACAGATACGCAGTATTTT. This sequence encodes CSADPLSTDTQYF.

In this sample, this clonotype turned up a few times. V gene TRBV5-1 combines with J gene TRBJ2-2; D possibly corresponds to TRBD1 (6 bases). Trimming took off 5 bases at V and 3 bases at J, with 11 bases between the two ends. The CDR3 has 14 amino acids. Germline V gene data show CDR1 as SGHRS and CDR2 as YFSETQ. The CDR3 here is CASRIQGYTGELFF. The CDR3 DNA follows: TGCGCCAGCAGAATACAGGGATACACCGGGGAGCTGTTTTTT.

This clonotype was seen only a few times. The J gene is TRBJ1-1, the V gene TRBV19; the match to TRBD1 covers 7 bases. With V trimmed by 6 bases and J by 6 bases, 7 bases remained unmatched. The CDR3 extends over 13 amino acids. Germline CDR1 reads LNHDA; CDR2 reads SQIVND (reference sequence). The CDR3 loop reads CASSWAGGAEAFF. For the CDR3, the DNA is TGTGCCAGTAGCTGGGCAGGGGGTGCTGAAGCTTTCTTT.

The chain is built from TRBV5-1 and TRBJ2-1; D is perhaps TRBD1 or TRBD2 (6 bases each). This CDR3 has 15 residues. Trimming stripped 0 bases from V and 7 bases from J, with 14 bases between. The germline V gene has CDR1 SGHRS and CDR2 YFSETQ. This chain's CDR3 is CASSLGGGKGNEQFF. The CDR3 coding sequence is TGCGCCAGCAGCTTGGGAGGGGGGAAGGGTAATGAGCAGTTCTTC.

A few counts support this clonotype. V and J are TRBV7-9 and TRBJ1-5; TRBD1 agrees at 11 bases. The V gene's germline CDR1 is SEHNR and CDR2 FQNEAQ (reference sequence). J was trimmed by 7 bases and V by 3 bases; bases with no gene match: 5. This CDR3 contains 15 residues. CDR3 protein: CASSLGTGGRQPQHF. The CDR3 DNA sequence: TGTGCCAGCAGCTTGGGGACAGGGGGTAGGCAGCCCCAGCATTTT.

The V call is TRBV6-1, the J call TRBJ2-2; D possibly corresponds to TRBD1 (6 bases). This CDR3 has 12 amino acids. Trimming cost V 3 bases and J 7 bases, with 6 bases left between them. Per the germline V gene, CDR1 is MNHNS and CDR2 is SASEGT. The CDR3 protein is CASSDRGGELFF. In DNA form, the CDR3 reads TGTGCCAGCAGTGACAGGGGCGGGGAGCTGTTTTTT.

The J gene is TRBJ2-7, the V gene TRBV10-2; TRBD1 matches 8 bases. The CDR3 runs to 21 residues. Per the germline V gene, CDR1 is WSHSY and CDR2 is SAAADI. V was pared by 0 bases and J by 1 base, with 20 bases of the junction left unmatched. CDR3 coding DNA: TGCGCCAGCAGTGAGTCGGGCAGGGGGCTTCTTAGAGGGGACAAATCCTACGAGCAGTACTTC. Protein sequence: CASSESGRGLLRGDKSYEQYF.